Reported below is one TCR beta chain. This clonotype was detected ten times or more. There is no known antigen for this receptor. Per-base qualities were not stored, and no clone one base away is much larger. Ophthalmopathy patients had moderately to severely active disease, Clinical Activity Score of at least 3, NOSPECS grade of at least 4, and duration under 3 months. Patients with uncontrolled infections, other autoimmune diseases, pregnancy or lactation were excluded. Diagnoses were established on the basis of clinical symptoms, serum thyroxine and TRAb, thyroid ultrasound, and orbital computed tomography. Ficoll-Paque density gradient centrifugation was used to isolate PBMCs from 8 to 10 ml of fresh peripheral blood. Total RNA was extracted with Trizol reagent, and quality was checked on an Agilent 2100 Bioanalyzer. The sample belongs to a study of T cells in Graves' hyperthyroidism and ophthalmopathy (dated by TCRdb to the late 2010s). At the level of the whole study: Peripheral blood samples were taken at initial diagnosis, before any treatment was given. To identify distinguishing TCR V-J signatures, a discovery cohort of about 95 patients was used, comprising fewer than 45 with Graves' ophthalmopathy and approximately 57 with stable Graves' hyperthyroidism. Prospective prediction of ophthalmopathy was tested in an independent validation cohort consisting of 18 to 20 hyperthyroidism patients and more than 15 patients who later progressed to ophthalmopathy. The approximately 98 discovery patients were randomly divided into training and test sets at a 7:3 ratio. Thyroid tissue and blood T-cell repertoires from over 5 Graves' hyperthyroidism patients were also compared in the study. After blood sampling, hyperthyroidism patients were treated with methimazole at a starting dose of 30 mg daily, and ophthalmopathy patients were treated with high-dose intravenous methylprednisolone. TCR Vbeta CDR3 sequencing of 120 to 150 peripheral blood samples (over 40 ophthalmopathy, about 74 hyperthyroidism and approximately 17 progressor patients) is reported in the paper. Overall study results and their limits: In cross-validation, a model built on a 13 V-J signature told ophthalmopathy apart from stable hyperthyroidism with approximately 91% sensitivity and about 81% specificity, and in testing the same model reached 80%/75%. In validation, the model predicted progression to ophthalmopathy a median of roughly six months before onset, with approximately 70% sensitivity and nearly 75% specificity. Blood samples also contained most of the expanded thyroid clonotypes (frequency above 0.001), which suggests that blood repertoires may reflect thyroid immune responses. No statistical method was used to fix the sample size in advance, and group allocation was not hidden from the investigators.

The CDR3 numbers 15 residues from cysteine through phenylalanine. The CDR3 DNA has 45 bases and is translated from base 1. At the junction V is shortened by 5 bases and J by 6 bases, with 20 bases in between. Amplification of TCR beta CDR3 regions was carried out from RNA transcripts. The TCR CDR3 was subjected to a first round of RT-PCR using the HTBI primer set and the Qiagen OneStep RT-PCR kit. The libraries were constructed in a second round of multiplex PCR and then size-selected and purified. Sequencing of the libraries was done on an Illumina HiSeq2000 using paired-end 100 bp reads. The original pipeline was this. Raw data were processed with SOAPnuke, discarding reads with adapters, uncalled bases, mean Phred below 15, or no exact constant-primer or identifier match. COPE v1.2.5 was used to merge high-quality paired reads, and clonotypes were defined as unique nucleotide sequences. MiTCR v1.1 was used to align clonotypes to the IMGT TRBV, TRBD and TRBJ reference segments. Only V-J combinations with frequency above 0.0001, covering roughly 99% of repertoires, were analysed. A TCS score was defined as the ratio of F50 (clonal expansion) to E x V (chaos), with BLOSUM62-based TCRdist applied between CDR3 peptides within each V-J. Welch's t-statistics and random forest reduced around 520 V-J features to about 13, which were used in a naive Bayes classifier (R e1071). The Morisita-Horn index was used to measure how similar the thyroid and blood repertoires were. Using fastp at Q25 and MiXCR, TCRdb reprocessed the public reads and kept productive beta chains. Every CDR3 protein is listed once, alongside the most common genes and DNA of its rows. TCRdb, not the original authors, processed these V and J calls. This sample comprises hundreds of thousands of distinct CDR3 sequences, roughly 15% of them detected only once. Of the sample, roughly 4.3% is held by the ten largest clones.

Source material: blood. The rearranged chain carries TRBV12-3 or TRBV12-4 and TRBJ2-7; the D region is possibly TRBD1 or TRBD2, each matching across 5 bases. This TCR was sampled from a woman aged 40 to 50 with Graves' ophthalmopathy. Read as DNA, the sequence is TGTGCCAGCAGTCCCGATTGGGGGTCGGGTAGCGAGCAGTACTTC. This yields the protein CASSPDWGSGSEQYF.